This passage covers 26 T cell receptor beta chains from one sample sequenced in a study of EBV T-cell therapy then PD-1 blockade in nasopharyngeal carcinoma. The protocol was immunoSEQ multiplex PCR, while the TCRdb copy is restricted to in-frame clones and leaves out a portion. The data show roughly 22,000 clones, 70% to 85% seen once. Their recognized antigens are unknown. Treatment of the sample: AdE1-LMPpoly-expanded autologous EBV-specific T-cell therapy followed by anti-PD-1 nivolumab. The source was CD8+ T cells from blood, collected at day -245 from a patient whose treatment included autologous EBV-specific T cells and nivolumab. These receptors were obtained from a man aged 35 to 55 with nasopharyngeal carcinoma.

This clone was counted a single time. The rearrangement joins TRBV10-3 to TRBJ2-2, with D unresolved. V shed 3 bases and J shed 3 bases, with 8 bases lying between them. The germline gives CDR1 ENHRY, CDR2 SYGVKD. This CDR3 has 14 residues. The CDR3 sequence is CAISDTEYTGELFF. For the CDR3, the DNA is TGTGCCATCAGTGATACGGAATACACCGGGGAGCTGTTTTTT.

V usage is TRBV9 and J usage is TRBJ2-3, with D tentatively TRBD1 (7 bases). V lost 0 bases to trimming and J lost 4 bases, with 15 bases between them. This CDR3 is 16 amino acids long. Germline CDR1 SGDLS, CDR2 YYNGEE. CDR3 loop: CASSVVEGAAADTQYF. CDR3 in DNA: TGTGCCAGCAGCGTAGTGGAGGGGGCCGCGGCAGATACGCAGTATTTT.

The CDR3 loop reads CASSIGEIYEQYF. CDR3 DNA sequence: TGTGCCAGTAGTATAGGGGAAATCTACGAGCAGTACTTC. The rearrangement joins TRBV19 to TRBJ2-7; D gene uncertain. CDR1 and CDR2 (germline): LNHDA, SQIVND (reference sequence). Trimming cost V 1 base and J 3 bases, with 7 bases left between them. The CDR3 spans 13 residues.

By share of the sample, this clone is medium-sized. The rearrangement links TRBV6-2 or TRBV6-3 to TRBJ1-5, with D unclear. V was clipped by 5 bases and J by 0 bases, with 11 bases between them. CDR3 length: 15 amino acids. The V gene's germline CDR1 is MNHEY and CDR2 SVGEGT. In DNA form, the CDR3 reads TGTGCCAGCAGTCTCGGACGGTCTAGCAATCAGCCCCAGCATTTT. Translating gives CASSLGRSSNQPQHF.

The DNA of the CDR3 is TGTGCCAGCGATGGACAGGGCGATCAGCCCCAGCATTTT. It codes for CASDGQGDQPQHF. The chain carries TRBV12-3 or TRBV12-4 and TRBJ1-5; 8 bases are a match to TRBD1. V shed 8 bases and J 5 bases; nucleotides not matched to a gene: 5. There are 13 residues in the CDR3.

The genes are TRBV19 and TRBJ2-1; D gene uncertain. V was trimmed by 3 bases and J by 4 bases, leaving 16 bases between them. The CDR3 spans 16 residues. CDR1 and CDR2 (germline): LNHDA, SQIVND (reference sequence). This CDR3 is CASSIPGPAFYNEQFF. CDR3 DNA: TGTGCCAGTAGTATTCCGGGCCCTGCATTTTACAATGAGCAGTTCTTC.

This clone was counted once. The CDR3 sequence is CASSYVSGANVLTF. For the CDR3, the DNA is TGTGCCAGCAGTTACGTCTCTGGGGCCAACGTCCTGACTTTC. The chain links TRBV6-2 or TRBV6-3 to TRBJ2-6; D gene ambiguous. The CDR3 has 14 amino acids. Trimming took 2 bases from V and 0 from J, leaving 2 bases between them. Germline CDR1 reads MNHEY; CDR2 reads SVGEGT.

The chain couples TRBV30 to TRBJ2-3; perhaps TRBD1 as D (6 bases). V lost 0 bases, J lost 3 bases, and 10 bases lay in between. Germline V CDR1 and CDR2: GTSNPN, SVGIG (reference sequence). CDR3 size: 14 residues. CDR3 sequence: CAWSVAGETDTQYF. The CDR3 nucleotides read TGTGCCTGGAGTGTGGCAGGGGAGACAGATACGCAGTATTTT. The full variable domain, its missing parts supplied by reference TRBV30 and TRBJ2-3, is SQTIHQWPATLVQPVGSPLSLECTVEGTSNPNLYWYRQAAGRGLQLLFYSVGIGQISSEVPQNLSASRPQDRQFILSSKKLLLSDSGFYLCAWSVAGETDTQYFGPGTRLTVL.

The genes are TRBV7-6 and TRBJ2-7; D is perhaps TRBD1 (5 bases). V gave up 1 base and J gave up 7 bases, with 11 bases separating them. The CDR3 runs 13 residues. Germline lookup yields CDR1 SGHVS and CDR2 FNYEAQ. The CDR3 sequence: CASSLGRAREQYF. The DNA for the CDR3 is TGTGCCAGCAGCTTAGGCAGGGCTCGGGAGCAGTACTTC.

In this sample, this clone turned up a few times. The DNA of the CDR3 is TGTGCCAGCAGCCACCAGAGGGAAGAATGGGAGCTGTTTTTT. Translated, it gives CASSHQREEWELFF. This chain connects TRBV6-5 to TRBJ2-2, with D possibly matching TRBD2 (5 bases). The CDR3 has 14 amino acids. CDR1 and CDR2 from the germline V gene are MNHEY and SVGAGI. Trimming cost V 6 bases and J 9 bases, with 17 bases left between them.

The chain uses TRBV7-9 and TRBJ2-4; D is unclear. CDR1 SEHNR and CDR2 FQNEAQ come from the germline V gene (reference sequence). The CDR3 is 15 residues long. Deletions cut 5 bases from V and 0 bases from J, with 11 bases between. CDR3: CASSPRGLAKNIQYF. CDR3 sequence (DNA): TGTGCCAGCAGCCCCCGTGGATTAGCCAAAAACATTCAGTACTTC.

In DNA form, the CDR3 reads TGTGCCAGCAGCGGTCGGGACCAATTCTTC. Residues: CASSGRDQFF. This chain connects TRBV9 to TRBJ2-1, with D perhaps given as TRBD1 or TRBD2 (5 bases each). CDR3 length equals 10 residues. CDR1 is SGDLS, CDR2 YYNGEE, per germline. The germline V and J ends were trimmed by 3 bases and 16 bases, with 11 bases remaining between them. The entire variable domain, with the rest obtained from reference TRBV9 and TRBJ2-1, is as follows: DSGVTQTPKHLITATGQRVTLRCSPRSGDLSVYWYQQSLDQGLQFLIQYYNGEERAKGNILERFSAQQFPDLHSELNLSSLELGDSALYFCASSGRDQFFGPGTRLTVL.

The V gene is TRBV7-9, the J gene TRBJ2-1; D gene unclear. V gave up 0 bases and J gave up 9 bases, with 3 bases separating them. CDR3 length: 11 amino acids. Germline assignment: CDR1 SEHNR and CDR2 FQNEAQ (reference sequence). CDR3 residues: CASSLAPEQFF. CDR3 nucleotides: TGTGCCAGCAGCTTAGCCCCTGAGCAGTTCTTC.

The genes are TRBV4-1 and TRBJ2-3, with 8 bases fitting TRBD1. CDR1 is MGHRA and CDR2 is YSYEKL in the germline V gene. The CDR3 extends over 15 amino acids. The trim removed 3 bases at V and 1 base at J, leaving 3 bases unmatched. The chain's CDR3 is CASSHGQGGTDTQYF. In DNA, the CDR3 is TGCGCCAGCAGCCATGGACAGGGAGGCACAGATACGCAGTATTTT.

The rearrangement links TRBV5-1 to TRBJ1-1; no firm D call. The V end lost 5 bases, the J end lost 0 bases, and 11 bases lay between the germline ends. Germline V gives CDR1 SGHRS, CDR2 YFSETQ. The CDR3 runs to 14 residues. The CDR3 loop reads CASRSVRVNTEAFF. In DNA, the CDR3 is TGCGCCAGCAGGTCCGTCCGGGTGAACACTGAAGCTTTCTTT.

The chain uses TRBV13 and TRBJ1-5, with 7 bases aligning to TRBD1. With V trimmed by 0 bases and J by 5 bases, 4 bases remained unmatched. Germline values: CDR1 PRHDT, CDR2 FYEKMQ (reference sequence). This CDR3 is 15 amino acids long. In nucleotides, the CDR3 is TGTGCCAGCAGCTTAGGAGGAGGGGGCCATCAGCCCCAGCATTTT. Translating it yields CASSLGGGGHQPQHF.

The rearrangement joins TRBV5-1 to TRBJ2-7; 11 bases agree with TRBD2. The length of the CDR3 is 16 residues. The J segment lost 3 bases and the V segment lost 0 bases, leaving 5 bases of the junction unmatched. The germline V gene encodes CDR1 SGHRS and CDR2 YFSETQ. DNA for the CDR3: TGCGCCAGCAGCTTGGTAGAGCTAGCGGGAGGCTACGAGCAGTACTTC. This gives the protein CASSLVELAGGYEQYF.

V and J are TRBV6-5 and TRBJ2-7, with a possible D match to TRBD2 (6 bases). This CDR3 region has 13 residues. Germline CDR1 reads MNHEY; CDR2 reads SVGAGI. V was cut by 8 bases and J by 5 bases, with 16 bases left in between. The CDR3 nucleotides read TGTGCCAGCGGGAGGCAGGTTGCGGACGAGCAGTACTTC. It is translated as CASGRQVADEQYF.

V and J are TRBV13 and TRBJ2-7; no reliable D call. Germline values: CDR1 PRHDT, CDR2 FYEKMQ (reference sequence). V was shortened by 4 bases and J by 2 bases, with 12 bases between the two germline ends. The CDR3 runs 14 residues. CDR3 DNA sequence: TGTGCCAGCAGCTCATTCGGGCTCGCCTACGAGCAGTACTTC. Its protein is CASSSFGLAYEQYF.

This chain joins TRBV5-6 and TRBJ1-2, with D uncertain. The CDR3 has 15 amino acids. V lost 6 bases and J lost 1, with 16 bases in between. The germline V gene encodes CDR1 SGHDT and CDR2 YYEEEE. Here the CDR3 reads CASNNRRADNYGYTF. The CDR3 bases are TGTGCCAGCAACAATAGGCGTGCAGATAACTATGGCTACACCTTC.

The chain recombines TRBV6-5 with TRBJ2-7; D is ambiguous. Germline-derived CDR1 and CDR2 are MNHEY and SVGAGI. This CDR3 region has 13 residues. Between the trimmed V and J ends, which lost 4 bases and 2 bases, there was a span of 9 bases. The CDR3 bases are TGTGCCAGCAGTTTCACAGAGACCTACGAGCAGTACTTC. Its protein is CASSFTETYEQYF.

The chain recombines TRBV7-9 with TRBJ1-1; TRBD1 might be the D (6 bases). The CDR3 spans 17 residues. The germline V gene encodes CDR1 SEHNR and CDR2 FQNEAQ (reference sequence). Deletions cut 0 bases from V and 0 bases from J, with 14 bases between. CDR3 coding DNA: TGTGCCAGCAGCTTAGCGGGGGCATATACCATGAACACTGAAGCTTTCTTT. It translates to CASSLAGAYTMNTEAFF. The full variable domain, completed using reference TRBV7-9 and TRBJ1-1, is DTGVSQNPRHKITKRGQNVTFRCDPISEHNRLYWYRQTLGQGPEFLTYFQNEAQLEKSRLLSDRFSAERPKGSFSTLEIQRTEQGDSAMYLCASSLAGAYTMNTEAFFGQGTRLTVV.

The J gene is TRBJ1-1, the V gene TRBV6-5, with 7 bases identical to TRBD1. This CDR3 spans 14 amino acids. Germline V gene data show CDR1 as MNHEY and CDR2 as SVGAGI. The trim removed 6 bases at V and 5 bases at J, leaving 9 bases unmatched. The CDR3 DNA sequence: TGTGCCAGCAGAGGAGGGGGCGATGGAACTGAAGCTTTCTTT. Its protein product is CASRGGGDGTEAFF.

The chain couples TRBV7-8 to TRBJ2-3, with 11 bases lining up with TRBD2. J gave up 4 bases and V 5 bases, and 11 bases lay outside the gene matches. The CDR3 length is 17 residues. Per germline, CDR1 SGHVS and CDR2 FQNEAQ. CDR3 protein: CASSPIAGGPEADTQYF. CDR3 sequence (DNA): TGTGCCAGCAGCCCTATAGCGGGGGGGCCGGAGGCAGATACGCAGTATTTT.

CDR3 in amino acids: CASRRIADTQYF. CDR3 bases: TGTGCCAGCAGACGGATTGCAGATACGCAGTATTTT. This chain joins TRBV7-9 and TRBJ2-3; D is unresolved. Trimming took off 6 bases at V and 4 bases at J, with 8 bases between the two ends. The CDR3 has 12 amino acids. Germline V gene sequence: CDR1 SEHNR, CDR2 FQNEAQ (reference sequence).

This clone was counted only a few times. The chain employs TRBV28 and TRBJ1-1; 8 bases line up with TRBD1. V lost 6 bases and J lost 3; bases outside the gene matches: 12. Germline CDR1 and CDR2: MDHEN and SYDVKM. The CDR3 contains 16 residues. The CDR3 reads CASSQYQGASHTEAFF. The CDR3 DNA is TGTGCCAGCAGCCAATATCAGGGGGCCTCTCACACTGAAGCTTTCTTT.